This note documents a single TCR beta chain sequence. Its antigen is as yet unknown. CDR1 and CDR2 (germline): MNHEY, SVGEGT. Unmatched junction bases numbered 7, after V lost 2 bases and J lost 10 bases. The CDR3 is 15 residues long. The data are from a study of T cell responses to AZD1222 COVID-19 vaccine. Study-wide points: White British people made up most donors, females outnumbered males, and clonal diversity was possibly underestimated. Mapped onto spike, vaccine-associated CD4 TCRs spanned it and were dominant at 160-218 and 743-854.

Some clones are missing from TCRdb's copy, which holds only in-frame ones; the method was immunoSEQ multiplex PCR. This table has 55,000 to 80,000 clones, 80% to 85% appearing once. The sequence came from an adult in good health. This specimen consisted of peripheral blood, obtained on day 0 of AZD1222 vaccination. V gene TRBV6-2 or TRBV6-3 combines with J gene TRBJ2-1, with 11 bases that match TRBD2. CDR3 nucleotides: TGTGCCAGCAGTTACGGGACTAGCGGTCTCTGGGAGCAGTTCTTC. It specifies CASSYGTSGLWEQFF.